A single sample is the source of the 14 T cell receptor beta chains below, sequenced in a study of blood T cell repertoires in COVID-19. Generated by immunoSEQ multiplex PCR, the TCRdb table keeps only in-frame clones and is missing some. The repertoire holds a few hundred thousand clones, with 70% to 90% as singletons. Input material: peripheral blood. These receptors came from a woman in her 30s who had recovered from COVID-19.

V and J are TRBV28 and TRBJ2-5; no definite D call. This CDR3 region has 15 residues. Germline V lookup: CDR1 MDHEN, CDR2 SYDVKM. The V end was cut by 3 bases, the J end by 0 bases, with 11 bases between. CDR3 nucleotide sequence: TGTGCCAGCAGTTTGAGGCGGTGGTACCAAGAGACCCAGTACTTC. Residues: CASSLRRWYQETQYF.

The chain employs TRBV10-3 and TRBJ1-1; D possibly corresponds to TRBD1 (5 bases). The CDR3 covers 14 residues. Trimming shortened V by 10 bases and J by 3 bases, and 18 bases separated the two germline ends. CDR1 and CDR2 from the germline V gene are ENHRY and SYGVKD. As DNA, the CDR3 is TGTGCCACCACGGGGGAGGGGATGTACACTGAAGCTTTCTTT. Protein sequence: CATTGEGMYTEAFF.

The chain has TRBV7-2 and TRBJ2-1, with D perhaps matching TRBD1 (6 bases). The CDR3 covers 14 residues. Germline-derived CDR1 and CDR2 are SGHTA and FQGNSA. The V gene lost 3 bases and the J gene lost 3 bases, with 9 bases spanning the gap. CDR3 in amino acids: CASSLRQDYNEQFF. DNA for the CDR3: TGTGCCAGCAGCTTGCGACAGGACTACAATGAGCAGTTCTTC.

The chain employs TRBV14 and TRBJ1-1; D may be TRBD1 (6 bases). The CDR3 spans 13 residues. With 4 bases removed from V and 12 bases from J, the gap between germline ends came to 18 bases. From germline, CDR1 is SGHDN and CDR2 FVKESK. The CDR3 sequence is CASSLSRDTPSFF. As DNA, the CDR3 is TGTGCCAGCAGCCTTTCCCGGGACACCCCGTCTTTCTTT.

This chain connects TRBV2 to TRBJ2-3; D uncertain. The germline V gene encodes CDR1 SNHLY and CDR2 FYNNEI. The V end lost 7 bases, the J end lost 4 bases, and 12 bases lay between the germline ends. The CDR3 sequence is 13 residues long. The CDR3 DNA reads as TGTGCCAGCAATGGCAGAACCCCAGATACGCAGTATTTT. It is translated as CASNGRTPDTQYF.

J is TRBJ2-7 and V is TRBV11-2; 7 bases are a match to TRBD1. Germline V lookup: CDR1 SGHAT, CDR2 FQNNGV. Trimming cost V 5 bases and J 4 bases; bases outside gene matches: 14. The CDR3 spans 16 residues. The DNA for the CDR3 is TGTGCCAGCAGCGGACACAGGGGTCCTACCGCTTACGAGCAGTACTTC. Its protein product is CASSGHRGPTAYEQYF.

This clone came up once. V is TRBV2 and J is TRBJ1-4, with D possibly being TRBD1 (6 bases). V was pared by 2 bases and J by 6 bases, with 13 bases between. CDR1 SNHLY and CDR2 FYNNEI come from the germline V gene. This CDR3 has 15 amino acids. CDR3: CASSENGGQDEKLFF. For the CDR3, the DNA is TGTGCCAGCAGTGAAAACGGGGGGCAGGATGAAAAACTGTTTTTT.

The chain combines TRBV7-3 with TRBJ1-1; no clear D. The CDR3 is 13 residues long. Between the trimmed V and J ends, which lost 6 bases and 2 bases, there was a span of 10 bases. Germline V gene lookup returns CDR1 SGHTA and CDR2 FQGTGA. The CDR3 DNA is TGTGCCAGCAGTCCTCGCGCCAACACTGAAGCTTTCTTT. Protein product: CASSPRANTEAFF.

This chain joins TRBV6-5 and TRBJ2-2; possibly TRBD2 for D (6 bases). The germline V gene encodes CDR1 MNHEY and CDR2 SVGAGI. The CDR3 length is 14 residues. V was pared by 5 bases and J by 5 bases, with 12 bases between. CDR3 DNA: TGTGCCAGCAGTCCGACTAGTTCTACCGGGGAGCTGTTTTTT. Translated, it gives CASSPTSSTGELFF.

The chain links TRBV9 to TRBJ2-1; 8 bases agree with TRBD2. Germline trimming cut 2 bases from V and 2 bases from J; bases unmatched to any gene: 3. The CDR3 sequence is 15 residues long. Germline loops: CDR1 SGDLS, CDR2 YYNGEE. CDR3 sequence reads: CASSVGRGTYNEQFF. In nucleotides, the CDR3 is TGTGCCAGCAGCGTCGGGAGGGGAACCTACAATGAGCAGTTCTTC.

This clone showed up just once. DNA for the CDR3: TGTGCCAGCAGTTTCCAGGGGAGGAACACTGAAGCTTTCTTT. Its translation is CASSFQGRNTEAFF. V and J are TRBV28 and TRBJ1-1, with TRBD1 as a possible D gene (6 bases). The CDR3 contains 14 residues. In germline, CDR1 is MDHEN, CDR2 SYDVKM. Trimming shortened V by 3 bases and J by 1 base, and 9 bases separated the two germline ends.

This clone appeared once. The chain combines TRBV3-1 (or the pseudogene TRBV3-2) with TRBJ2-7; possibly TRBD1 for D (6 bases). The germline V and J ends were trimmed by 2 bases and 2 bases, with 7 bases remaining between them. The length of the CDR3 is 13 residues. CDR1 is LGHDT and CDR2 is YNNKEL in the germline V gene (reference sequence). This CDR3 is CASSQSGAYEQYF. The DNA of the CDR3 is TGTGCCAGCAGCCAATCAGGGGCCTACGAGCAGTACTTC.

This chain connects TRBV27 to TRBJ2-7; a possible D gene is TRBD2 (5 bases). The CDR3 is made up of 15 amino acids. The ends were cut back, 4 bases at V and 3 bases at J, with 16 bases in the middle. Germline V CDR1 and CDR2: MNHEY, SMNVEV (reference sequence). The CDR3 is CASSSPGTRVYEQYF. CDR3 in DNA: TGTGCCAGCAGTTCCCCTGGAACGCGGGTCTACGAGCAGTACTTC.

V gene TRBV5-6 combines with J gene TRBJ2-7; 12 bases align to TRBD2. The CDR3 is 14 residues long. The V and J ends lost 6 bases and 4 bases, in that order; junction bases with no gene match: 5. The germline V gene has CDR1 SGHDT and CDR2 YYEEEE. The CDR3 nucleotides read TGTGCCAGCACCCATGGGACTAGCGGGTACGAGCAGTACTTC. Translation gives CASTHGTSGYEQYF.